The following is a T cell receptor (beta chain) sequence with its context. This sample includes further DNA sequences coding for the same CDR3. The CDR3 runs 13 residues. V was clipped by 3 bases and J by 6 bases, with 9 bases between them. The germline gives CDR1 MDHEN, CDR2 SYDVKM. The sample is drawn from a study of shared clonotypes between healthy human individuals. Repertoires were generated with immunoSEQ multiplex PCR, while TCRdb's copy carries only in-frame clones and drops some. The sample comprises under 1,900,000 clones, about 98.5% of which are singletons, and roughly 0.35% rests with the top ten.

The source material was naive CD4+ T cells sorted from blood. Subset noted: CD45RA+ positively selected. The source is a man aged 25-45 years in good health. This rearrangement joins TRBV28 to TRBJ1-5; D call uncertain. The CDR3 coding sequence is TGTGCCAGCAGTTTGTTAGGGTCTCAGCCCCAGCATTTT. Its translation is CASSLLGSQPQHF.